This T cell receptor (beta chain) is drawn from a study of blood T cell repertoires in COVID-19. Overall study: From the United States, Italy and Spain came samples of acute and convalescent COVID-19. Sources were T cells, B-cell-depleted T cells, or PBMCs; the material itself was cDNA or gDNA.

As processed by the authors: Estimated nucleated cell counts came from reference gene primer amplification. Assay used: immunoSEQ multiplex PCR; TCRdb lists only in-frame clones, some missing. Clone size and the V and J calls come from that table; the DNA yielded D and trimming. The sample includes some 150,000 clones, around nine tenths of them seen just once. Germline CDR1 ENHRY, CDR2 SYGVKD. The CDR3 sequence is 13 residues long. V gave up 10 bases and J gave up 4 bases; unmatched junction bases: 9. This clone was found once. Source material: peripheral blood. The chain has TRBV10-3 and TRBJ1-1, with 7 positions matching TRBD1. This TCR was recovered from a woman between 45 and 65 years old with active or convalescent COVID-19. CDR3 sequence reads: CASETGLSTEAFF. The CDR3, as DNA: TGTGCCAGCGAGACAGGGCTTAGCACTGAAGCTTTCTTT.